A selection of T cell receptor beta chains follows, all from one sample in a study of glioma-infiltrating T cells. MiXCR, applied by TCRdb to the multiplex PCR reads, yields one record per CDR3 protein. The repertoire consists of a few hundred thousand distinct CDR3 sequences, with roughly two fifths occurring once and the leading ten covering 12%. The sample consisted of glioma tissue, nonneoplastic brain tissue, or PBMCs (not recorded which). The origin of the receptors is a human donor with low-grade glioma or glioblastoma, undergoing nonglioma brain surgery, or in good health (not recorded which). The CDR3 runs from the conserved cysteine through the conserved F or W. The D gene is left open where the match is weak. The listing skips clone size in some rows; elsewhere it reads once, few, many or a size class.

d_call j_call clone_size v_call cdr3_aa cdr3_nt
TRBD2 TRBJ2-1 NA TRBV19 CASNVGLAGGPRSYNEQFF TGTGCCAGTAATGTGGGACTAGCGGGAGGCCCAAGATCCTACAATGAGCAGTTCTTC
NA TRBJ1-1 few TRBV10-3 CAISARDTEAFF TGTGCCATCAGTGCCAGGGACACTGAAGCTTTCTTT
NA TRBJ1-2 few TRBV2 CASSDPRPDGLGYTF TGTGCCAGCAGTGACCCCCGACCGGACGGGTTAGGCTACACCTTC
NA TRBJ1-1 few TRBV19 CASSPFTGSNTEAFF TGTGCCAGTAGTCCCTTTACAGGGTCCAACACTGAAGCTTTCTTT
TRBD1 TRBJ1-2 NA TRBV7-2 CASSPDRVYGYTF TGTGCCAGCAGCCCGGACAGGGTCTATGGCTACACCTTC
TRBD2 TRBJ2-1 many TRBV6-2/TRBV6-3 CASSYKGTRGNHEQFF TGTGCCAGCAGTTATAAGGGGACTAGAGGAAACCATGAGCAGTTCTTC
NA TRBJ1-2 NA TRBV19 CASSPTGISAYGYTF TGTGCCAGTAGTCCTACAGGGATATCCGCCTATGGCTACACCTTC
TRBD1 TRBJ1-2 many TRBV20-1 CSARDQAGGIYGYTF TGCAGTGCTAGAGATCAGGCAGGGGGCATCTATGGCTACACCTTC
NA TRBJ1-2 NA TRBV7-2 CASSLEDSGYTF TGTGCCAGCAGCTTAGAAGACAGCGGCTACACCTTC
NA TRBJ2-3 NA TRBV7-2 CASSLVGGGADTQYF TGTGCCAGCAGCTTAGTAGGGGGTGGCGCAGATACGCAGTATTTT
TRBD1 TRBJ1-5 few TRBV12-3/TRBV12-4 CASSLRQGYNQPQHF TGTGCCAGCAGTTTACGACAGGGCTACAATCAGCCCCAGCATTTT
TRBD1 TRBJ2-7 many TRBV20-1 CSAPRQGDEQYF TGCAGTGCTCCGCGACAGGGCGACGAGCAGTACTTC
NA TRBJ1-5 NA TRBV10-3 CAIKGPGLNQPQHF TGTGCCATCAAGGGCCCGGGTCTTAATCAGCCCCAGCATTTT
NA TRBJ2-3 NA TRBV2 CASRGALSTDTQYF TGTGCCAGCAGGGGGGCCCTGAGCACAGATACGCAGTATTTT
NA TRBJ2-7 few TRBV7-9 CASSLVWTGSSYEQYF TGTGCCAGCAGCCTTGTATGGACGGGCAGCTCCTACGAGCAGTACTTC
NA TRBJ2-1 NA TRBV19 CASSIAPGNEQFF TGTGCCAGTAGTATAGCCCCAGGGAATGAGCAGTTCTTC
NA TRBJ2-7 NA TRBV28 CASSPGPPLLIYEQYF TGTGCCAGCAGTCCTGGACCGCCTTTACTGATCTACGAGCAGTACTTC
NA TRBJ2-1 few TRBV20-1 CSARVWGSQQQFF TGCAGTGCTAGAGTCTGGGGGAGTCAACAGCAGTTCTTC
NA TRBJ2-1 few TRBV28 CASSIQGPSGEQFF TGTGCCAGCAGTATTCAGGGGCCGTCTGGCGAGCAGTTCTTC
TRBD2 TRBJ2-5 NA TRBV11-2 CASSLIAGALETQYF TGTGCCAGCAGCTTAATAGCGGGAGCCCTGGAGACCCAGTACTTC
NA TRBJ2-7 many TRBV28 CASSLQSYEQYF TGTGCCAGCAGTTTACAGTCCTACGAGCAGTACTTC
NA TRBJ1-2 few TRBV28 CATQGAEVYYGYTF TGTGCCACCCAAGGGGCAGAAGTATACTATGGCTACACCTTC
TRBD1 TRBJ1-1 NA TRBV4-2 CASSLHGTGGRSFF TGTGCCAGCAGCCTACACGGGACAGGGGGCCGGTCTTTCTTT
TRBD2 TRBJ2-3 NA TRBV3-1 CASSHVGLAGGPSSTDTQYF TGTGCCAGCAGCCACGTGGGACTAGCGGGAGGGCCTAGTAGCACAGATACGCAGTATTTT
TRBD2 TRBJ2-5 NA TRBV20-1 CSARDSTSGSQETQYF TGCAGTGCTAGAGATTCGACTAGCGGGAGCCAAGAGACCCAGTACTTC
TRBD2 TRBJ2-1 many TRBV6-2/TRBV6-3 CASRLDPSGAYNEQFF TGTGCCAGCCGTCTAGACCCTAGCGGAGCCTACAATGAGCAGTTCTTC
NA TRBJ2-7 few TRBV7-6 CASSRGDHEQYF TGTGCCAGCAGTAGGGGGGACCACGAGCAGTACTTC
TRBD2 TRBJ2-1 many TRBV6-2/TRBV6-3 CASSYFPLAGEVYEQFF TGTGCCAGCAGTTACTTTCCCCTAGCGGGAGAGGTATATGAGCAGTTCTTC
NA TRBJ2-3 few TRBV29-1 CSVDGAGTDTQYF TGCAGCGTTGACGGGGCGGGCACAGATACGCAGTATTTT
TRBD1 TRBJ2-3 NA TRBV20-1 CSARDSGQDRDAWEWTDTLYF TGCAGTGCTAGAGATTCAGGTCAGGACAGGGATGCTTGGGAGTGGACAGATACGCTGTATTTT
NA TRBJ2-5 NA TRBV6-5 CASSYSGRVGETQYF TGTGCCAGCAGTTACTCTGGACGGGTAGGGGAGACCCAGTACTTC
TRBD1 TRBJ2-5 NA TRBV7-9 CASSFYGTGGQETQYF TGTGCCAGCAGCTTCTACGGGACAGGGGGCCAAGAGACCCAGTACTTC
TRBD2 TRBJ2-3 few TRBV12-3/TRBV12-4 CASSPGLAGGERTDTQYF TGTGCCAGCAGCCCGGGACTAGCGGGAGGGGAGAGGACAGATACGCAGTATTTT
NA TRBJ1-1 many TRBV6-1 CASSNVYTEAFF TGTGCCAGCTCAAACGTGTACACTGAAGCTTTCTTT
NA TRBJ2-5 many TRBV28 CASSREETQYF TGTGCCAGCAGCCGGGAAGAGACCCAGTACTTC
TRBD2 TRBJ2-1 many TRBV27 CASSFSGRAWAYNEQFF TGTGCCAGCAGTTTTAGCGGGAGGGCCTGGGCCTACAATGAGCAGTTCTTC
NA TRBJ2-5 NA TRBV7-9 CASSADCQETQYF TGTGCCAGCAGCGCGGACTGTCAAGAGACCCAGTACTTC